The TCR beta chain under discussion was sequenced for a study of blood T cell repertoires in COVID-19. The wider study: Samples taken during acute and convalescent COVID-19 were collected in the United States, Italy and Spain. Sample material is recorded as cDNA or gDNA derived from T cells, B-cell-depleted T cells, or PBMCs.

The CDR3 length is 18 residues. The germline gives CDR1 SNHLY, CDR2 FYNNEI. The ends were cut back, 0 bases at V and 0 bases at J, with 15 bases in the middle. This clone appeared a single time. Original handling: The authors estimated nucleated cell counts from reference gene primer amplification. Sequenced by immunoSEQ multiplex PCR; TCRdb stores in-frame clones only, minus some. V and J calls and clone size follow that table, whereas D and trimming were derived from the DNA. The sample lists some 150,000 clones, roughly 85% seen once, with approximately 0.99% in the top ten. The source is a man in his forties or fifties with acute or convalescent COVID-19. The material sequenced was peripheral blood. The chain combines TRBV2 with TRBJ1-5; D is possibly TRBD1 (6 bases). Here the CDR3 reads CASSEALRDIYSNQPQHF. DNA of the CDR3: TGTGCCAGCAGTGAAGCCCTCCGGGACATTTATAGCAATCAGCCCCAGCATTTT.